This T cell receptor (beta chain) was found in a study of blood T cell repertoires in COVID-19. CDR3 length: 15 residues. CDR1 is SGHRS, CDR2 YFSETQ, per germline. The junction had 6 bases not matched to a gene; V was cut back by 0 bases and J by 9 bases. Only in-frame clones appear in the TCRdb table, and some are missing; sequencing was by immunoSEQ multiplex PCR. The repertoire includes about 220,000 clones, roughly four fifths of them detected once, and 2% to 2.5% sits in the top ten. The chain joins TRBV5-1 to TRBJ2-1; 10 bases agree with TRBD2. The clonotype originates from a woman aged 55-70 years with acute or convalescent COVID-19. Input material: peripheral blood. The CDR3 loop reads CASSLGPSGGSEQFF. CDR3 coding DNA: TGCGCCAGCAGCTTGGGCCCTAGCGGGGGTAGTGAGCAGTTCTTC.